Listed here is a single TCR beta chain. Its antigen is not known. V lost 3 bases and J lost 2; bases outside the gene matches: 5. Germline values: CDR1 SGHDN, CDR2 FVKESK. CDR3 size: 15 residues. CD4+ cells yielded CD45RA+ naive and CD45RA-negative memory subsets. This record belongs to a study of shared clonotypes between healthy human individuals. Study-level points and caveats: In a few donors, around 5% of naive CD4 clonotypes appeared in common.

Data came from immunoSEQ multiplex PCR; TCRdb stores just in-frame clones and leaves some out. The sample records approximately 1.4 million clones, 98% being singletons. The receptor's source is a man between 25 and 39 years old in good health. Sequencing input: naive CD4+ T cells sorted from blood. Noted subset: CD45RA+ positively selected. V usage is TRBV14 and J usage is TRBJ2-7; 9 nucleotides agree with TRBD1. The CDR3 bases are TGTGCCAGCAGCCATTCTGGACAGGGGCCCTACGAGCAGTACTTC. Translation gives CASSHSGQGPYEQYF.